Here is one T cell receptor (beta chain) with its context. This sample is drawn from a study of control samples from healthy donors and cancer patients. Sequencing was performed with immunoSEQ multiplex PCR; in TCRdb, only in-frame clones are kept and a portion is missing. The sample lists about 130,000 clones; 85% to 95% were seen once. The V and J ends lost 4 bases and 9 bases respectively, with 21 bases between them. Germline CDR1 is SGHRS and CDR2 is YFSETQ. This CDR3 spans 15 amino acids. J is TRBJ2-3 and V is TRBV5-1; D might be TRBD2 (5 bases). This receptor was identified in a young man in good health. Input material: blood. CDR3: CASSLGMATTTTQYF. DNA of the CDR3: TGCGCCAGCAGCCTGGGTATGGCTACGACTACAACGCAGTATTTT.